This TCR beta chain was captured in a study of blood T cell repertoires in COVID-19. Study-level background: Specimens from acute and convalescent COVID-19 originated in the United States, Italy and Spain. Sources were T cells, B-cell-depleted T cells, or PBMCs; the material itself was cDNA or gDNA.

CDR1 is GTSNPN and CDR2 is SVGIG in the germline V gene (reference sequence). This CDR3 contains 14 residues. V shed 2 bases and J shed 1 base, with 11 bases lying between them. In the original analysis: Quantification of nucleated cells was approximated via reference gene primer amplification. TCRdb's copy holds only in-frame clones and misses some; the assay was immunoSEQ multiplex PCR. That table supplies the V and J calls and clone size; D and trimming were determined from the DNA. The top ten hold about 40% of the sample, which has some 73,000 clones, more than 80% seen once. The sequence was collected from an elderly woman with active or convalescent COVID-19. The V and J genes are TRBV30 and TRBJ1-1, with no clear D. Sequenced: peripheral blood. The CDR3 region is CAWSPRAGNTEAFF. In nucleotides, the CDR3 is TGTGCCTGGAGTCCCCGCGCGGGGAACACTGAAGCTTTCTTT.